These 16 T cell receptor beta chains were all obtained from the same sample, sequenced in a study of cytotoxic CD8 clonotypes in ibrutinib-treated CLL. Some clones are missing from TCRdb's copy, which holds only in-frame ones; the method was immunoSEQ multiplex PCR. The data contain approximately 70,000 clones, less than 95% of them singletons. The input for sequencing was PBMCs, taken after 12 months of ibrutinib treatment. The receptors were gathered from a human donor with chronic lymphocytic leukemia.

The chain employs TRBV6-5 and TRBJ2-2, with TRBD1 matching 11 bases. There are 15 residues in the CDR3. Per the germline V gene, CDR1 is MNHEY and CDR2 is SVGAGI. Losses at the gene ends were 6 bases for V and 5 bases for J; bases not matched to a gene: 5. The CDR3 DNA sequence: TGTGCCAGCAGCGGCCGGGACAGGGGGACCGGGGAGCTGTTTTTT. The encoded protein is CASSGRDRGTGELFF.

This chain joins TRBV28 and TRBJ2-3, with a tentative D call TRBD1 (5 bases). Germline CDR1 is MDHEN and CDR2 is SYDVKM. The CDR3 contains 15 residues. Trimming pared 6 bases from V and 1 base from J, leaving 14 bases between. The CDR3 nucleotides read TGTGCCAGCAGCGTCCCAGGGATCGGCACAGATACGCAGTATTTT. Protein product: CASSVPGIGTDTQYF.

The chain links TRBV4-3 to TRBJ2-2; unclear D gene. This CDR3 spans 12 amino acids. V lost 0 bases and J lost 7, with 3 bases in between. The germline CDR1 and CDR2 sequences are LGHNA and YSLEER. CDR3 nucleotides: TGCGCCAGCAGCCAAGATTTCGGGGAGCTGTTTTTT. This encodes CASSQDFGELFF.

V and J are TRBV11-3 and TRBJ1-1, with D possibly being TRBD1 (6 bases). The CDR3 totals 15 residues. Trimming took off 5 bases at V and 0 bases at J, with 13 bases between the two ends. Per the germline V gene, CDR1 is SGHNT and CDR2 is YENEEA. The CDR3 DNA reads TGTGCCAGCAGCCTCGGGACACTACTGAACACTGAAGCTTTCTTT. This sequence encodes CASSLGTLLNTEAFF.

This clone was counted a single time. The same CDR3 is also encoded by other DNA sequences in this sample. J is TRBJ1-1 and V is TRBV5-1, with no clear D. The CDR3 loop spans 13 amino acids. Trimming removed 0 bases at V and 1 base at J, with 4 bases between. Germline CDR1 SGHRS, CDR2 YFSETQ. CDR3 sequence (DNA): TGCGCCAGCAGCTTGGGAGGGAACACTGAAGCTTTCTTT. This gives the protein CASSLGGNTEAFF.

V is TRBV19 and J is TRBJ2-2, with D uncertain. CDR3 length equals 14 residues. Trimming shortened V by 3 bases and J by 1 base, and 6 bases separated the two germline ends. Germline CDR1 and CDR2: LNHDA and SQIVND (reference sequence). CDR3 sequence: CASSISRNTGELFF. The CDR3 nucleotides are TGTGCCAGTAGTATCAGCCGGAACACCGGGGAGCTGTTTTTT.

V gene TRBV19 combines with J gene TRBJ1-1; 7 bases align to TRBD1. With 3 bases clipped from V and 5 bases from J, the junction kept 9 bases outside the gene matches. The length of the CDR3 is 15 residues. Germline CDR1 and CDR2: LNHDA and SQIVND (reference sequence). The DNA for the CDR3 is TGTGCCAGTAGTATTATCGAAGGGGGCAATACTGAAGCTTTCTTT. Encoded protein: CASSIIEGGNTEAFF.

V and J are TRBV29-1 and TRBJ2-1, with 9 bases identical to TRBD2. The germline V gene has CDR1 SQVTM and CDR2 ANQGSEA. The CDR3 contains 16 residues. V was pared by 2 bases and J by 7 bases, with 12 bases of the junction left unmatched. This CDR3 is CSVEQSSGVLINEQFF. As DNA, the CDR3 is TGCAGCGTTGAACAGTCTAGCGGGGTATTAATAAATGAGCAGTTCTTC.

This chain uses TRBV6-1 with TRBJ2-1; D gene uncertain. From germline, CDR1 is MNHNS and CDR2 SASEGT. Trimming pared 8 bases from V and 9 bases from J, leaving 14 bases between. The CDR3 has 12 residues. The CDR3 DNA reads TGTGCCAGCTCCCTATGGACGCTTGAGCAGTTCTTC. Its protein product is CASSLWTLEQFF.

This rearrangement joins TRBV7-2 to TRBJ2-4, with D possibly being TRBD1 or TRBD2 (6 bases each). CDR3 length equals 16 residues. V was clipped by 4 bases and J by 2 bases, with 15 bases between them. Germline assignment: CDR1 SGHTA and CDR2 FQGNSA. The chain's CDR3 is CASSSWRDITKNIQYF. As DNA, the CDR3 is TGTGCCAGCAGCTCCTGGCGGGACATTACCAAAAACATTCAGTACTTC.

The chain joins TRBV27 to TRBJ2-2; D not certain. Per the germline V gene, CDR1 is MNHEY and CDR2 is SMNVEV (reference sequence). V lost 5 bases to trimming and J lost 2 bases, with 3 bases between them. This CDR3 comprises 12 residues. The CDR3 DNA sequence: TGTGCCAGCAGTCTTAACACCGGGGAGCTGTTTTTT. It translates to CASSLNTGELFF.

The table lists this clone with a few counts. The rearrangement links TRBV28 to TRBJ1-2; D perhaps matches TRBD1 (5 bases). Germline V gene lookup returns CDR1 MDHEN and CDR2 SYDVKM. The CDR3 extends over 14 amino acids. Trimming cost V 2 bases and J 5 bases, with 12 bases left between them. In DNA, the CDR3 is TGTGCCAGCAGTTTAGGGGGACTCAAATATGGCTACACCTTC. Protein: CASSLGGLKYGYTF.

This chain connects TRBV6-5 to TRBJ1-5; tentatively, D is TRBD1 (5 bases). This CDR3 spans 14 amino acids. Germline loops: CDR1 MNHEY, CDR2 SVGAGI. V was clipped by 5 bases and J by 4 bases, with 12 bases between them. Written as DNA, the CDR3 is TGTGCCAGCAGTCGGGACTCACGGAATCAGCCCCAGCATTTT. It is translated as CASSRDSRNQPQHF.

The chain recombines TRBV11-3 with TRBJ1-1; D is unclear. CDR3 length equals 13 residues. The germline CDR1 and CDR2 sequences are SGHNT and YENEEA. V was clipped by 8 bases and J by 3 bases, with 13 bases between them. CDR3 protein: CASSVGRYTEAFF. The DNA of the CDR3 is TGTGCCAGCTCCGTGGGGAGATACACTGAAGCTTTCTTT.

The chain combines TRBV11-3 with TRBJ2-5; no clear D gene. Germline CDR1 SGHNT, CDR2 YENEEA. Trimming left V 7 bases short and J 6 bases short, with 12 bases between. The CDR3 spans 12 residues. The CDR3, as DNA: TGTGCCAGCACCTTCTATTGGCAGACCCAGTACTTC. Residues: CASTFYWQTQYF. The full variable domain, rest sourced from reference TRBV11-3 and TRBJ2-5, is EAGVVQSPRYKIIEKKQPVAFWCNPISGHNTLYWYLQNLGQGPELLIRYENEEAVDDSQLPKDRFSAERLKGVDSTLKIQPAELGDSAVYLCASTFYWQTQYFGPGTRLLVL.

The J gene is TRBJ1-4, the V gene TRBV10-2, with D maybe TRBD1 (5 bases). The CDR3 is 18 residues long. Germline loops: CDR1 WSHSY, CDR2 SAAADI. V lost 0 bases and J 4 bases, leaving 18 bases between the germline ends. The CDR3 here is CASSESAGTAGYNEKLFF. Written as DNA, the CDR3 is TGCGCCAGCAGTGAGTCAGCCGGGACGGCTGGTTATAATGAAAAACTGTTTTTT.